Listed below are T cell receptor beta chains from one sample, sequenced in a study of T cells after yellow fever vaccination. Each CDR3 protein gets one entry after TCRdb re-called the 5' RACE reads with MiXCR. Of about 99,000 distinct CDR3 sequences listed, under 7% are singletons. The source was CD8+ T cells sorted from PBMCs, collected 10 days after the yellow fever booster vaccination. The receptor source for this set is a young man who received the YFV17D yellow fever vaccine. Both conserved end residues are part of each CDR3.

V	J	length	CDR3
TRBV27	TRBJ2-1	17	CASSPVWTSGGHNEQFF
TRBV7-9	TRBJ1-6	12	CASSPGGGPLHF
TRBV5-1	TRBJ2-1	14	CASSLGQGFNEQFF
TRBV12-3/TRBV12-4	TRBJ1-1	12	CASSTNRGGAFF
TRBV7-2	TRBJ2-3	19	CASSMVTDLAGGSTDTQYF
TRBV21-1	TRBJ2-5	15	CASSKAPKAVKPQYF
TRBV27	TRBJ1-6	15	CASSLGDLSHSPLHF
TRBV6-2/TRBV6-3	TRBJ2-7	11	CASSAGSEQYF
TRBV29-1	TRBJ1-2	13	CSVVGGASYGYTF
TRBV7-8	TRBJ2-1	17	CASSFTVSGGVGNEQFF
TRBV10-3	TRBJ1-1	12	CAISPLGTEAFF
TRBV5-6	TRBJ2-1	14	CASSWGPEGNEQFF
TRBV24-1	TRBJ2-2	15	CATRSGTGSPGELFF
TRBV11-2	TRBJ2-1	19	CASSLVFGEAGGGPHEQFF
TRBV6-2/TRBV6-3	TRBJ1-1	15	CASSYFQGAGAEAFF
TRBV4-1	TRBJ1-5	16	CASSLRTGGAVQPQHF
TRBV6-5	TRBJ1-1	14	CASTVGPLGTEAFF
TRBV6-2/TRBV6-3	TRBJ2-1	13	CASSSGPGNEQFF
TRBV6-5	TRBJ1-6	15	CASGGSVMGNSPLHF
TRBV5-1	TRBJ1-1	15	CASSLLGTGPTEAFF
TRBV6-5	TRBJ2-5	12	CASSYSGETQYF
TRBV4-3	TRBJ2-2	15	CASSPRPVQSGELFF